The 3 T cell receptor beta chains presented below share a single source sample, sequenced in a study of regulatory T cells in long-lasting Graves disease. Building of the TCR beta libraries involved iRepertoire HTBI primers and Arm-PCR of CDR3 regions. One entry per CDR3 protein, called by TCRdb with MiXCR from the multiplex PCR reads. The table has 400,000 or so distinct CDR3 sequences, around 21% seen once. The time point here: persistent/refractory GD, antithyroid drugs over 5 years with positive TRAb. Following extraction of RNA from PBMCs, that RNA was used to make the TCR library. Here the sequenced sample was peripheral blood mononuclear cells (PBMCs), taken when the disease was refractory, from a patient treated with antithyroid drugs. These receptors were obtained from a female donor with Graves disease.

The sample holds a few counts of this clonotype. The V and J genes are TRBV20-1 and TRBJ1-1; D not resolved. Germline CDR1 reads DFQATT; CDR2 reads SNEGSKA (reference sequence). The CDR3 covers 14 residues. V dropped 1 base and J dropped 1 base, with 10 bases sitting between them. CDR3 residues: CSARAYIANTEAFF. CDR3 DNA: TGCAGTGCTAGAGCTTACATCGCGAACACTGAAGCTTTCTTT.

This clonotype was detected many times. The CDR3 reads CASRSGGVNTEAFF. CDR3 DNA sequence: TGCGCCAGCAGATCGGGTGGTGTGAACACTGAAGCTTTCTTT. This chain connects TRBV5-1 to TRBJ1-1; D is unresolved. The germline V gene encodes CDR1 SGHRS and CDR2 YFSETQ. The CDR3 covers 14 residues. Trimming removed 5 bases at V and 0 bases at J, with 11 bases between. The full variable domain, in which reference TRBV5-1 and TRBJ1-1 provide the parts outside the CDR3, is KAGVTQTPRYLIKTRGQQVTLSCSPISGHRSVSWYQQTPGQGLQFLFEYFSETQRNKGNFPGRFSGRQFSNSRSEMNVSTLELGDSALYLCASRSGGVNTEAFFGQGTRLTVV.

This clonotype turned up a few times. V gene TRBV30 combines with J gene TRBJ1-2; tentative D call: TRBD1 (5 bases). Per the germline V gene, CDR1 is GTSNPN and CDR2 is SVGIG (reference sequence). Trimming pared 4 bases from V and 8 bases from J, leaving 14 bases between. The CDR3 runs to 12 residues. The CDR3 here is CAWKESWDGYTF. The CDR3 region has the DNA TGTGCCTGGAAGGAGAGTTGGGACGGCTACACCTTC.